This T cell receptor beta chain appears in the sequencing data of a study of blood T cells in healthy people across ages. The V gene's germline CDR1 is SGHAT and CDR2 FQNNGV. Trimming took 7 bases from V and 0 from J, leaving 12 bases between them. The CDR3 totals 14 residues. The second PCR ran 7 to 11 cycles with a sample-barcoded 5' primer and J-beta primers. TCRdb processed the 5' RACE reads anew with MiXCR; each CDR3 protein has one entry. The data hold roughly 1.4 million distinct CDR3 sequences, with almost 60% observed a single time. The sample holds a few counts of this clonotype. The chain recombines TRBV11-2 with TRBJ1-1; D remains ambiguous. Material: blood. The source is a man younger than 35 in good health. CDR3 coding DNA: TGTGCCAGCAAAACTAGGGCGGTGAACACTGAAGCTTTCTTT. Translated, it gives CASKTRAVNTEAFF.